This TCR beta chain derives from a study of T cells after yellow fever vaccination (dated by TCRdb to 2018 to 2020). Broadly, across the study: Libraries from fractions with low cell numbers were prepared with the SMART-Seq v4 Ultra Low Input RNA kit. Bulk TCR alpha and beta repertoires were sequenced longitudinally to track T-cell clones before and after primary and booster YFV17D yellow fever vaccination. The cohort comprised two healthy male donors, one aged 18 to 30 and one aged 30 to 40 years. Blood was drawn at multiple timepoints before and after primary and secondary immunization, with bulk PBMC replicates and cell subsets isolated. Points the paper makes about the study in general: The secondary T-cell response was found to be weaker but faster than the primary response, with a peak reached on day 5 rather than on day 15. FACS-sorted repertoires could contain abundant contaminating clonotypes from the bulk population, so computational filtering was required. After the booster, most clones that had expanded after primary vaccination were detected again (nearly 97% of CD4 and 70% to 90% of CD8), suggesting broad maintenance of memory. Because the study included only two donors, the extent to which the findings can be generalized is limited. A small fraction of clonotypes showed up in both the CD4 and CD8 compartments, probably as a result of convergent recombination.

The treatment or condition label, read with the paper, signifies: live attenuated yellow fever vaccine strain. At each blood-draw timepoint, two biological replicates of bulk PBMCs were collected. PBMCs were isolated from peripheral blood using a standard Ficoll-Paque protocol. TriZol was used to extract RNA from bulk PBMCs, CD4 and CD8 fractions, and dextramer-positive and dextramer-negative fractions. As regards this clonotype: The clone's antigen remains unknown. No per-base quality is available; no much larger clone lies one base away.

In the germline V gene, CDR1 corresponds to SGHDT and CDR2 to YYEEEE. The CDR3, cysteine through phenylalanine, is 13 amino acids long. The only DNA kept is the CDR3, 39 bases in frame from the first base. Deletion took 1 base off V and 5 bases off J, with a span of 9 bases between the germline ends. TCR cDNA was made using 5'RACE template switching, a step that added a universal primer site and unique molecular identifiers. Priming for cDNA synthesis came from both the TCR alpha and TCR beta constant segments. Library amplification used two PCR steps, and the second PCR step added sample barcodes and sequencing adapters. Sequencing of libraries was performed on Illumina HiSeq 2500 (2x100 bp) or NovaSeq (2x150 bp). Concerning the study's data processing: MIGEC handled demultiplexing of reads and collapsing into UMI consensus sequences, while MiXCR performed V(D)J alignment. Vaccine-responding clonotypes were defined with edgeR using replicate PBMC samples, requiring FDR below 0.01 and a log2 fold change above 5 up to day 15. Each bulk clonotype received a CD4 or CD8 identity based on whether the sequenced CD4 or CD8 repertoire contained that clonotype at higher abundance. In TCRdb, the public reads were trimmed at Q25 with fastp and aligned with MiXCR, with productive beta chains retained. Rows matching on CDR3 protein sequence are summarized as one entry with the most common DNA and genes. The V and J calls and clone size are TCRdb's, not the authors'. The sample records about 320,000 distinct CDR3 sequences, around 7.3% of which are singletons. Together, the top ten hold roughly 19% of the sample.

The receptor's source is a man between 18 and 35 years old who received the YFV17D yellow fever vaccine. This sequence uses TRBV5-6 and TRBJ1-2; matching of 5 bases hints at TRBD1 as the D gene. The sample in question was PBMCs, obtained around 45 days after the first yellow fever vaccination. CDR3 loop: CASSLPGRYGYTF. The base sequence is TGTGCCAGCAGCTTGCCAGGGCGTTATGGCTACACCTTC.